This T cell receptor (beta chain) was observed in a study of T cell responses to AZD1222 COVID-19 vaccine. Generated by immunoSEQ multiplex PCR, the TCRdb table keeps only in-frame clones and is missing some. Counted here are some 100,000 clones, roughly nine tenths occurring once; the ten biggest clones make up about 3%. The CDR3 contains 16 residues. Looked up from germline, CDR1 is MGHDK and CDR2 is SYGVNS. With 7 bases clipped from V and 4 bases from J, the junction kept 11 bases outside the gene matches. Whole-study findings and limits: Compared with day 0, the breadth and depth of the Spike-specific TCR repertoire rose significantly after two doses of AZD1222.

In the case of this clone: Its antigen is not identified.

The analysis combined second doses at about 4 or about 12 weeks. The sequence was collected from an adult who received the AZD1222 COVID-19 vaccine. V is TRBV25-1 and J is TRBJ1-3, with 9 bases identical to TRBD1. Sequencing was performed on peripheral blood, taken 28 days after the second AZD1222 dose. The CDR3 is CASTSPGQGGGNTIYF. Written as DNA, the CDR3 is TGTGCCAGCACCAGTCCGGGACAGGGAGGAGGAAACACCATATATTTT.